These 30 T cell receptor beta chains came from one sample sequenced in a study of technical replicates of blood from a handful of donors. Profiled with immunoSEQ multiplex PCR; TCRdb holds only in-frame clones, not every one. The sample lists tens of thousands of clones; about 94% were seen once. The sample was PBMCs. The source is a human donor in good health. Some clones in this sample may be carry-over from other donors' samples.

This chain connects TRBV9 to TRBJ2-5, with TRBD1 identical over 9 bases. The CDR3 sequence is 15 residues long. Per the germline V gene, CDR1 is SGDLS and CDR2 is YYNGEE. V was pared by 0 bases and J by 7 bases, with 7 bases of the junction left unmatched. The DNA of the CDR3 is TGTGCCAGCAGCGTAGATGGACAGGGGCTGGGGACCCAGTACTTC. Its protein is CASSVDGQGLGTQYF.

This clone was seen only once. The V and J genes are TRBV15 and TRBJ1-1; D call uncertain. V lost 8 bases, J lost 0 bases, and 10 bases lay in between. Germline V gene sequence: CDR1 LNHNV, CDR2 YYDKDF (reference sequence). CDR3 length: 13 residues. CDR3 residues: CATAKSLNTEAFF. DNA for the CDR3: TGTGCCACCGCGAAGTCGCTGAACACTGAAGCTTTCTTT.

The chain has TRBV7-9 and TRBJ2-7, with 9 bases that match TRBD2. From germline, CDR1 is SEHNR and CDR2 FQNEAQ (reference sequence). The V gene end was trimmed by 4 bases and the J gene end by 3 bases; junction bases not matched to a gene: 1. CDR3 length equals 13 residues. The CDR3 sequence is CASSSSGIYEQYF. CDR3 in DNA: TGTGCCAGCAGCTCTAGCGGGATCTACGAGCAGTACTTC.

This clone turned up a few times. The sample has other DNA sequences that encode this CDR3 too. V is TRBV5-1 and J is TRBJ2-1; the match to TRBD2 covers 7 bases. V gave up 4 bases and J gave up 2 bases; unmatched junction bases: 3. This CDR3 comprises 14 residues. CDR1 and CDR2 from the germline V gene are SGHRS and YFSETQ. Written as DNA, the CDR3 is TGCGCCAGCAGCCCGAGCGGGGCCTACAATGAGCAGTTCTTC. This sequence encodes CASSPSGAYNEQFF.

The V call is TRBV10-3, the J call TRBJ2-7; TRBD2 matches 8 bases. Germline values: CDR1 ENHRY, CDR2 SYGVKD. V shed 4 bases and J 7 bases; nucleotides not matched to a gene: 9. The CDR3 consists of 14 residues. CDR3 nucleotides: TGTGCCATCAGTGGTTCGCAACGGGGGGGAGAGCAGTACTTC. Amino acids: CAISGSQRGGEQYF.

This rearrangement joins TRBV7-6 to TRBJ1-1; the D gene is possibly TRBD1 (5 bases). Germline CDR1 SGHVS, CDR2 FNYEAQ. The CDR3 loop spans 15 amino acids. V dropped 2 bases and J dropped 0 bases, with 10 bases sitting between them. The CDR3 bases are TGTGCCAGCAGCTTACCAGGGACTCTGAACACTGAAGCTTTCTTT. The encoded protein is CASSLPGTLNTEAFF.

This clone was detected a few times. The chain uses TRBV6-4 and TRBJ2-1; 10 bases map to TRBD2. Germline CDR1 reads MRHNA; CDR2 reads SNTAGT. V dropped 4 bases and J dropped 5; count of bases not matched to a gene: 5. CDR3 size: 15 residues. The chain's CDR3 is CASSVLAGDNNEQFF. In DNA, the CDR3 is TGTGCCAGCAGTGTCCTAGCGGGGGATAACAATGAGCAGTTCTTC.

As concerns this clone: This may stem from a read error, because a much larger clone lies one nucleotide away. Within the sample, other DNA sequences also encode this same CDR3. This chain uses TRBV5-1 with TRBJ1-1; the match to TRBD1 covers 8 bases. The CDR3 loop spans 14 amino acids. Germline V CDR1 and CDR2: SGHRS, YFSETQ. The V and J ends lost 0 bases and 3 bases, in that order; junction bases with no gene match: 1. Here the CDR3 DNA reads TGCGCCAGCAGCTTGGCAGGGGGCTACACTGAAGCTTTCTTT. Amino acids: CASSLAGGYTEAFF.

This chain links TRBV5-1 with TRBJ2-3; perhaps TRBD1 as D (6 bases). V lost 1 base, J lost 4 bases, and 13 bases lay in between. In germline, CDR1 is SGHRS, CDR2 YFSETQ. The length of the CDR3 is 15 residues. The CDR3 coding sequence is TGCGCCAGCAGCTTGCTGGGGGCTAAGGCAGATACGCAGTATTTT. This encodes CASSLLGAKADTQYF.

CDR3 protein: CSADRGWNTEAFF. In nucleotides, the CDR3 is TGCAGCGCCGACAGGGGGTGGAACACTGAAGCTTTCTTT. V is TRBV29-1 and J is TRBJ1-1, with 9 positions matching TRBD1. CDR3 length: 13 residues. With V trimmed by 7 bases and J by 1 base, 4 bases remained unmatched. Germline V gene sequence: CDR1 SQVTM, CDR2 ANQGSEA.

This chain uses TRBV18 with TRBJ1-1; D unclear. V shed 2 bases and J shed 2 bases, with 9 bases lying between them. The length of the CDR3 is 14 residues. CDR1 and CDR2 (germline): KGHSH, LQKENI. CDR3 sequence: CASSPSSGNTEAFF. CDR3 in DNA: TGTGCCAGCTCACCATCCTCCGGTAACACTGAAGCTTTCTTT.

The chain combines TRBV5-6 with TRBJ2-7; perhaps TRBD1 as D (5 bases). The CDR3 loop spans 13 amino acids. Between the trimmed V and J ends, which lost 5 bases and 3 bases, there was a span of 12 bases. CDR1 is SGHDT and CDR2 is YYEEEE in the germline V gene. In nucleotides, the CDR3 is TGTGCCAGCAGGCCACAGGTAAACTACGAGCAGTACTTC. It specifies CASRPQVNYEQYF. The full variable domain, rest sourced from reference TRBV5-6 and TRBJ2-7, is DAGVTQSPTHLIKTRGQQVTLRCSPKSGHDTVSWYQQALGQGPQFIFQYYEEEERQRGNFPDRFSGHQFPNYSSELNVNALLLGDSALYLCASRPQVNYEQYFGPGTRLTVT.

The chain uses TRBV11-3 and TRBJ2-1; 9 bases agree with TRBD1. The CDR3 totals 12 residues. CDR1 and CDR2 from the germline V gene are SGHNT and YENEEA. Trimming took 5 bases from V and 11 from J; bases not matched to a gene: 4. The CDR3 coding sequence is TGTGCCAGCAGCCCCGGACAGGGGAAGCAGTTCTTC. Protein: CASSPGQGKQFF.

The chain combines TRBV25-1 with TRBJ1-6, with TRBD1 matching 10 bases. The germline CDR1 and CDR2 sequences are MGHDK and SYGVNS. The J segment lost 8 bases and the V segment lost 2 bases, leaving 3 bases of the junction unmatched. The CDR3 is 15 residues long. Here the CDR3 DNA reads TGTGCCAGCAGTGAAAGGGGACAGGGGTATTCACCCCTCCACTTT. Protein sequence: CASSERGQGYSPLHF.

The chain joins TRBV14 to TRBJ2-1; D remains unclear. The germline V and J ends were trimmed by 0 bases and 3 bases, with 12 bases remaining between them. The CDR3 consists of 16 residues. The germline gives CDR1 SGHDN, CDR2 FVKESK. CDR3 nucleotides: TGTGCCAGCAGCCAAGATCCCCCATACTTCTACAATGAGCAGTTCTTC. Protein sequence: CASSQDPPYFYNEQFF.

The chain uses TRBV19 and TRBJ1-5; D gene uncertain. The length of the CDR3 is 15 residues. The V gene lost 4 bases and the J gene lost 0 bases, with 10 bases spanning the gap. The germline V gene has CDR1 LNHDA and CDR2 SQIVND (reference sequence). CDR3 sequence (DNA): TGTGCCAGTAGTAGGGAGATGTATAGCAATCAGCCCCAGCATTTT. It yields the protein CASSREMYSNQPQHF. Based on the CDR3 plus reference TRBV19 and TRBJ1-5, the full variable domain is DGGITQSPKYLFRKEGQNVTLSCEQNLNHDAMYWYRQDPGQGLRLIYYSQIVNDFQKGDIAEGYSVSREKKESFPLTVTSAQKNPTAFYLCASSREMYSNQPQHFGDGTRLSIL.

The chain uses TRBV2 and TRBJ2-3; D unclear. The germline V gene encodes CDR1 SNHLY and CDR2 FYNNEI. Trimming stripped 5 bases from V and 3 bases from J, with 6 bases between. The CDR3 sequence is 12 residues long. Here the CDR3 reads CASSSSTDTQYF. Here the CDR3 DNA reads TGTGCCAGCAGTAGCTCAACAGATACGCAGTATTTT. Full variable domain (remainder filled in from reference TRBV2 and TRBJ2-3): EPEVTQTPSHQVTQMGQEVILRCVPISNHLYFYWYRQILGQKVEFLVSFYNNEISEKSEIFDDQFSVERPDGSNFTLKIRSTKLEDSAMYFCASSSSTDTQYFGPGTRLTVL.

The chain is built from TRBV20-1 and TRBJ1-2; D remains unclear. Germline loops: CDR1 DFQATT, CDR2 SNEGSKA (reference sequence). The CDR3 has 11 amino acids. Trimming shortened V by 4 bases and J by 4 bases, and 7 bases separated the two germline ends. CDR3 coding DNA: TGCAGTGCTATTGGGAGCTATGGCTACACCTTC. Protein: CSAIGSYGYTF.

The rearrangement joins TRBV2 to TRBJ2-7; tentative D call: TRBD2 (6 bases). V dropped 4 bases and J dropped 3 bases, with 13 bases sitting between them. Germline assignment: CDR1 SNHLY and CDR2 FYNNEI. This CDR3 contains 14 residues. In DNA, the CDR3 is TGTGCCAGCAGTGTTTCGGGGGACCTCTACGAGCAGTACTTC. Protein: CASSVSGDLYEQYF.

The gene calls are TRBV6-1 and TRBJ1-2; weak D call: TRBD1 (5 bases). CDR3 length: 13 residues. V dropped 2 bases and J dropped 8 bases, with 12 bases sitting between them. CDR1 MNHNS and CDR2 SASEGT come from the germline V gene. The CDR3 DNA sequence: TGTGCCAGCAGTGAATCTAGGGGATGGGGCTACACCTTC. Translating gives CASSESRGWGYTF.

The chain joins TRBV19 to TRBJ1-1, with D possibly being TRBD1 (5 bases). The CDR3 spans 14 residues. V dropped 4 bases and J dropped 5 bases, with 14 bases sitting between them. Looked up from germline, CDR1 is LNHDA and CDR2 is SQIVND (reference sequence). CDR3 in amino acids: CASSTFGGRTEAFF. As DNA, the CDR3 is TGTGCCAGTAGTACATTCGGGGGGAGAACTGAAGCTTTCTTT.

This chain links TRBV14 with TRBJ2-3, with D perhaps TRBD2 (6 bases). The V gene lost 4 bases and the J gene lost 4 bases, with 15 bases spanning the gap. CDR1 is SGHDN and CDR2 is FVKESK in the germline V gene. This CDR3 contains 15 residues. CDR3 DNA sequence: TGTGCCAGCAGCCCGGGACTCACCCACCCAGATACGCAGTATTTT. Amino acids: CASSPGLTHPDTQYF.

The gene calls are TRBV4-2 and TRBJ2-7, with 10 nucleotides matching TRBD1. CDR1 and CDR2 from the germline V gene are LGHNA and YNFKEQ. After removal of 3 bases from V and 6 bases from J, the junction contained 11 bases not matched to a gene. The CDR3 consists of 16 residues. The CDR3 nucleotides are TGTGCCAGCAGCCAGCAACACGGGACAGGGGACTCCGAGCAGTACTTC. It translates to CASSQQHGTGDSEQYF.

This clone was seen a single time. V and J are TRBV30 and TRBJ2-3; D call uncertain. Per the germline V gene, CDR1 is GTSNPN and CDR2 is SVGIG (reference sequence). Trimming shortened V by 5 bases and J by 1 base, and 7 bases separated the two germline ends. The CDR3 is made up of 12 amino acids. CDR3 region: CAWFPGTDTQYF. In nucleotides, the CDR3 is TGTGCCTGGTTCCCTGGCACAGATACGCAGTATTTT.

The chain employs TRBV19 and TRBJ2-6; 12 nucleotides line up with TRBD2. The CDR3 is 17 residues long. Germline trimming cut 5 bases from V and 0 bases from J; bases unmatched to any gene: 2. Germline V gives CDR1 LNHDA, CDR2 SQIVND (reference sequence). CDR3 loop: CASSWGLAGSGANVLTF. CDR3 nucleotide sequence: TGTGCCAGTAGTTGGGGACTAGCGGGCTCTGGGGCCAACGTCCTGACTTTC. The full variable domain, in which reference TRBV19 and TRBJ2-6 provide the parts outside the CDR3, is DGGITQSPKYLFRKEGQNVTLSCEQNLNHDAMYWYRQDPGQGLRLIYYSQIVNDFQKGDIAEGYSVSREKKESFPLTVTSAQKNPTAFYLCASSWGLAGSGANVLTFGAGSRLTVL.

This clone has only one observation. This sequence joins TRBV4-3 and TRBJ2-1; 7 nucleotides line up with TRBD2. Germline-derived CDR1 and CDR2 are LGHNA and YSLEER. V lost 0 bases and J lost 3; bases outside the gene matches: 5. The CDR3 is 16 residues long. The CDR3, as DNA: TGCGCCAGCAGCCAAGACGGCGCGGGAGTCTACAATGAGCAGTTCTTC. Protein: CASSQDGAGVYNEQFF.

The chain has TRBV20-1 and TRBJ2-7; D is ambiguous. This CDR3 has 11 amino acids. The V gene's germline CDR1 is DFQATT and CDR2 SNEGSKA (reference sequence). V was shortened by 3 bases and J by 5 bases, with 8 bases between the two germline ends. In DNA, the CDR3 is TGCAGTGCTAGTCTGGCGGACGAGCAGTACTTC. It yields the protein CSASLADEQYF.

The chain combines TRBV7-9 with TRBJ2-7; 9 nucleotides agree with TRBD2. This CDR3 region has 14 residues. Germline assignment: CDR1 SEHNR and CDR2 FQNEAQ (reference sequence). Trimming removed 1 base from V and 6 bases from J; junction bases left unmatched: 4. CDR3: CASSLGLAEPEQYF. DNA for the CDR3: TGTGCCAGCAGCTTAGGACTAGCGGAGCCCGAGCAGTACTTC.

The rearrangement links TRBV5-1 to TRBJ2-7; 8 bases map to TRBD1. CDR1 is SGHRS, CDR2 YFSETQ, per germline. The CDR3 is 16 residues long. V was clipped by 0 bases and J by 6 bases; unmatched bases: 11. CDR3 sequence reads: CASSLALGTGGGEQYF. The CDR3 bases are TGCGCCAGCAGCTTGGCATTAGGGACAGGAGGGGGCGAGCAGTACTTC.

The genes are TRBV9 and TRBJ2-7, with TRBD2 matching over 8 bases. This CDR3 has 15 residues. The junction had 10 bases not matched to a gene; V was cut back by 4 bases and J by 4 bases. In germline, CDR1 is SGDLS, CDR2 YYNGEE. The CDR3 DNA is TGTGCCAGCAGCCTCGGGAGCGGGAGTGGGTACGAGCAGTACTTC. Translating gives CASSLGSGSGYEQYF.